The 5 T cell receptor beta chains in this list originate from one sample, sequenced in a study of T cell responses to AZD1222 COVID-19 vaccine. Clones were sequenced by immunoSEQ multiplex PCR, and TCRdb holds only the in-frame ones, with some missing. The sample gives about 110,000 clones, roughly four fifths of which show up once; about 4.5% is in the top ten. Here the sequenced sample was peripheral blood, taken on day 0 of AZD1222 vaccination. Every receptor here comes from an adult in good health.

The chain has TRBV24-1 and TRBJ2-3; D call uncertain. Trimming shortened V by 3 bases and J by 4 bases, and 7 bases separated the two germline ends. Germline values: CDR1 KGHDR, CDR2 SFDVKD. The CDR3 spans 13 residues. The CDR3 sequence is CATSDPVPDTQYF. CDR3 DNA sequence: TGTGCCACCAGTGATCCGGTCCCAGATACGCAGTATTTT.

This clone was counted once. The chain combines TRBV11-2 with TRBJ2-1; TRBD2 agrees at 16 bases. Trimming removed 6 bases from V and 5 bases from J; junction bases left unmatched: 10. The germline gives CDR1 SGHAT, CDR2 FQNNGV. The CDR3 totals 18 residues. Here the CDR3 DNA reads TGTGCCAGCAGTCAGGGGACTAGCGGGAGGGCCACCCACAATGAGCAGTTCTTC. It codes for CASSQGTSGRATHNEQFF.

The rearrangement links TRBV15 to TRBJ1-3, with 7 bases identical to TRBD1. With 5 bases clipped from V and 4 bases from J, the junction kept 8 bases outside the gene matches. The CDR3 runs to 15 residues. Germline V CDR1 and CDR2: LNHNV, YYDKDF (reference sequence). CDR3 loop: CATSFQGGAGNTIYF. CDR3 nucleotides: TGTGCCACCAGCTTCCAAGGGGGCGCGGGAAACACCATATATTTT.

The chain carries TRBV6-5 and TRBJ2-7, with 12 bases that match TRBD2. The CDR3 runs to 12 residues. After removal of 11 bases from V and 4 bases from J, the junction contained 3 bases not matched to a gene. Per germline, CDR1 MNHEY and CDR2 SVGAGI. CDR3 in amino acids: CAPLAGGYEQYF. Written as DNA, the CDR3 is TGTGCCCCGCTAGCGGGAGGGTACGAGCAGTACTTC.

The gene calls are TRBV5-5 and TRBJ1-6; 9 nucleotides line up with TRBD1. The V gene end was trimmed by 4 bases and the J gene end by 5 bases; junction bases not matched to a gene: 4. CDR1 and CDR2 (germline): SGHKS, YYEKEE (reference sequence). This CDR3 region has 15 residues. The CDR3 sequence is CASSRRQGDNSPLHF. CDR3 coding DNA: TGTGCCAGCAGCCGAAGACAGGGGGATAATTCACCCCTCCACTTT.